What follows describes a single T cell receptor (beta chain). The junction differs from germline at one of its ends, possibly a read error. This sample stems from a study of tumor-infiltrating lymphocytes in primary liver carcinoma. The overall study: Patients included men and women of 30 to 69 years.

Researchers drew blood RNA from unsorted whole blood and extracted germline DNA as well. Germline values: CDR1 SGHAT, CDR2 FQNNGV. The CDR3 has 12 amino acids. From about 0.5 ug of total RNA, TCR beta-specific cDNA was reverse-transcribed using a constant-region primer. Libraries for TCR beta were built through three nested multiplex PCR rounds, which together made up a slightly modified ARM-PCR procedure. The two initial PCR rounds, around 10 cycles each, used TRBV1-TRBV30 forward and C-beta reverse primers. MiXCR was run by TCRdb on the multiplex PCR reads, yielding one entry per CDR3 protein. The table records hundreds of thousands of distinct CDR3 sequences, less than 75% of them present only once.

The specimen sequenced was peripheral blood. The clonotype comes from a man aged 35 to 55 with primary liver carcinoma and hepatitis B virus infection. V is TRBV11-2 and J is TRBJ1-1; TRBD1 matches at 7 bases. The CDR3 is CACSLGTGVAFF. CDR3 DNA sequence: TGTGCCTGCAGCTTAGGTACAGGGGTAGCTTTCTTT.